This T cell receptor (beta chain) was recovered during a study of T-cell memory formation after mild COVID-19. On the study more broadly: Clustering of TCRs was largely donor specific.

MiXCR was run by TCRdb on the 5' RACE reads, yielding one entry per CDR3 protein. The sample holds approximately 150,000 distinct CDR3 sequences, roughly 21% seen once. The CDR3 covers 16 residues. V was cut by 0 bases and J by 2 bases, with 14 bases left in between. Germline CDR1 is LNHNV and CDR2 is YYDKDF (reference sequence). The chain uses TRBV15 and TRBJ2-7; D assignment may be TRBD1 or TRBD2 (6 bases each). Source material: PBMCs or a T cell subset sorted from them (not recorded which). This TCR was sampled from an adult woman who had mild COVID-19 (a few samples of this study predate the infection). Cell type and time point are not known. The CDR3 loop is CATSRDKGGTTYEQYF. The CDR3, as DNA: TGTGCCACCAGCAGAGATAAGGGGGGAACAACCTACGAGCAGTACTTC.